These 2 T cell receptor beta chains originate from one sample sequenced in a study of blood T cells in healthy people across ages. Then a second PCR, running about 7 to 11 cycles, was carried out with a sample-barcoded 5' primer and a J-beta primer mix. In TCRdb, the 5' RACE reads were re-called with MiXCR into one record per CDR3 protein. The table has more than 800,000 distinct CDR3 sequences, about 30% seen once. Material: blood. The receptors derive from an elderly woman in good health.

This clonotype was counted between two and nine times. Possible read error: a much larger clone is one base away. This chain connects TRBV21-1 to TRBJ2-3; the D segment call TRBD1 is taken from the table without a DNA check. TRBV21-1 is flagged as a pseudogene. This CDR3 is 14 amino acids long. CDR3 sequence: CAGDRRTSTDTQYF. CDR3 sequence (DNA): TGTGCCGGTGACAGACGGACGAGCACAGATACGCAGTATTTT.

This clonotype was found a few times. The gene calls are TRBV12-3 or TRBV12-4 and TRBJ1-1; TRBD1 might be the D (6 bases). The CDR3 has 14 residues. Between the trimmed V and J ends, which lost 4 bases and 6 bases, there was a span of 15 bases. The CDR3 is CASSSRGREAEAFF. DNA for the CDR3: TGTGCCAGCAGTTCCAGGGGAAGGGAGGCTGAAGCTTTCTTT.